This TCR beta chain was documented in a study of post-analysis software for immune sequencing data. Germline V gene sequence: CDR1 DFQATT, CDR2 SNEGSKA (reference sequence). This CDR3 spans 13 amino acids. General observations from the study: Controls had lower frequencies than patients of 4 or 5 TRBV segments, which included TRBV5-6, TRBV5-1 and TRBV20-1. Those with multiple sclerosis, the patient group, showed significantly lower normalized Chao1 diversity than controls.

About this clonotype: Its antigen is as yet unknown. One end of the junction varies from germline; a read error may be responsible.

TCR beta libraries were prepared from cDNA with unique molecular identifiers. T cells, 1 to 10 million of them, yielded roughly 470,000 cDNA molecules. MiXCR, applied by TCRdb to the PCR reads, yields one record per CDR3 protein. This sample has roughly 700,000 distinct CDR3 sequences, with 25% to 30% found just once. Sequenced material: blood. The chain uses TRBV20-1 and TRBJ2-3, with TRBD1 as a possible D gene (5 bases). This receptor was obtained from a girl aged 5-17 years with multiple sclerosis. The CDR3 reads CSARWGGTDTRYF. Here the CDR3 DNA reads TGCAGTGCTAGGTGGGGCGGCACAGATACGCGGTATTTT.